This TCR beta chain was sequenced during a study of neoadjuvant nivolumab and ipilimumab in lung cancer (dated by TCRdb to the early 2020s). Background for the entire study: In the NEOSTAR trial, nivolumab was administered intravenously at 3 mg/kg on days 1, 15 and 29, and the combination arm also received ipilimumab 1 mg/kg on day 1 only. The major pathologic response (MPR) rate in the intention-to-treat population in each study arm was designated as the primary trial endpoint. In the trial, around 43 patients with operable NSCLC were treated, of whom around 23 were randomized to nivolumab monotherapy and roughly 20 to nivolumab plus ipilimumab. TCR repertoires were compared between pretherapy (baseline) peripheral blood and tumors resected at surgery after neoadjuvant immune checkpoint blockade. Matched pretherapy and resected tumor pairs were analyzed from seven patients, of whom four had been treated with nivolumab and three with nivolumab plus ipilimumab. The research as a whole found: A positive correlation was observed between pretherapy blood TCR richness and richness in tumors resected after neoadjuvant therapy (Spearman R of about 0.8). Compared with tumor-adjacent uninvolved lung, resected tumors had greater TCR richness and clonality, and increases showed up in more of the dual-therapy-treated tumors. From pretherapy to surgery, increases in tumor T-cell richness and clonality were observed in three of three dual-therapy tumors but in only two of four nivolumab-treated tumors. No significant correlation was found between TCR clonality and pathologic tumor regression, and only one major-pathologic-response sample was available for the clonality analysis. A small number of samples was subjected to TCR sequencing.

From the germline V gene (reference sequence), CDR1 is SEHNR and CDR2 is FQNEAQ. Trimming costs V 3 bases and J 6 bases, and their ends lie 15 bases apart. Counted from cysteine to phenylalanine, this CDR3 has 14 amino acids. This entry keeps only the CDR3 DNA: 42 bases, framed from base 1. In light of the paper, this sample's time point label describes: pretherapy, before neoadjuvant immune checkpoint inhibitors. Samples came from the phase 2 randomized NEOSTAR trial, which tested neoadjuvant nivolumab or nivolumab plus ipilimumab followed by surgery in operable NSCLC. Libraries were built with the immunoSEQ multiplex PCR assay. The authors processed their data as follows. Repertoires were summarized in terms of richness and clonality, and significantly expanded and contracted clones between pre- and post-therapy samples were identified. The immuneACCESS repertoire file appears here via TCRdb, limited to in-frame rearrangements. These files lack a portion of the clones; in checked studies, under half of the deficit traces to unresolved V genes, and the cause of the others is not known. That table gives V, J and clone size, and the DNA gave D and trimming. The sample has under 50,000 clones on record, 85% to 90% of them singletons. The ten biggest clones cover roughly 3.7% of the sample.

Comment on this clone: Its recognized antigen is unknown. No clone much larger than this one lies a single base away; base qualities are absent.

The rearrangement combines TRBV7-9 with TRBJ2-7; no D segment can be confidently identified. Sequencing used blood, obtained before neoadjuvant nivolumab, alone or with ipilimumab. This receptor was obtained from an adult with non-small cell lung cancer. Some clones in this sample may be carry-over from other donors' samples. The CDR3 region: CASSLTPLWAEQYF. The sequenced DNA is TGTGCCAGCAGCTTGACGCCGCTCTGGGCCGAGCAGTACTTC.